This T cell receptor (beta chain) was found in a study of T cells in Graves' hyperthyroidism and ophthalmopathy (dated by TCRdb to between 2018 and 2020). Notes on the research overall: TCR V-J signatures able to tell the groups apart were searched for in a discovery cohort of about a hundred patients, of whom under 45 had Graves' ophthalmopathy and 55 to 65 had stable Graves' hyperthyroidism. TCR Vbeta CDR3 sequencing of 130 to 150 peripheral blood samples (around 45 ophthalmopathy, 75 hyperthyroidism and some 17 progressor patients) is reported in the paper. Once sampling was done, hyperthyroidism patients were given methimazole at a starting dose of 30 mg daily, whereas ophthalmopathy patients were given high-dose intravenous methylprednisolone. The roughly 99 discovery patients were divided at random into training and test sets in a 7:3 ratio. Prospective prediction of ophthalmopathy was tested in an independent validation cohort of some 19 hyperthyroidism patients and 15 to 17 patients who later progressed to ophthalmopathy. In several Graves' hyperthyroidism patients, the study also compared T-cell repertoires from thyroid tissue with T-cell repertoires from blood.

As to this clonotype: This receptor's antigen is unknown. Base qualities are missing; no much larger clone stands one base away.

Study-wide findings and limitations: Most expanded thyroid clonotypes (frequency above 0.001) were also found in blood, which suggests that blood repertoires may mirror thyroid immune responses. A model built on a 13 V-J signature distinguished ophthalmopathy from stable hyperthyroidism, reaching around 88% sensitivity and 81.08% specificity in cross-validation and 80%/75% in testing. In validation, the model predicted progression to ophthalmopathy with roughly 70% sensitivity and about 73% specificity, a median of around 6.6 months before onset. No statistical method was used to fix the sample size in advance, and group allocation was not hidden from the investigators.

Stable Graves' hyperthyroidism was defined as no progression to ophthalmopathy during 18 months of follow-up. Hyperthyroidism patients were aged 18 to 65 years and newly diagnosed, with disease duration of less than 2 months. Patients with uncontrolled infections, other autoimmune diseases, pregnancy or lactation were excluded. Diagnoses were established on the basis of clinical symptoms, serum thyroxine and TRAb, thyroid ultrasound, and orbital computed tomography. Trizol reagent was used to extract total RNA, and RNA quality was then checked on an Agilent 2100 Bioanalyzer. Taken from cysteine to phenylalanine, the CDR3 has 12 residues. The retained sequence is limited to the CDR3, 36 bases, with the frame set at the first base. The V and J ends are trimmed by 6 bases and 7 bases, leaving 12 bases between them. TCR beta CDR3 regions were amplified from RNA transcripts. For the first round of RT-PCR on the TCR CDR3, the HTBI primer set was used together with the Qiagen OneStep RT-PCR kit. The libraries were constructed in a second round of multiplex PCR and then size-selected and purified. Sequencing of the libraries was done on an Illumina HiSeq2000 using paired-end 100 bp reads. The authors' analysis ran thus. SOAPnuke was used to process the raw data, throwing out any read that contained adapters or uncalled bases, had a mean Phred below 15, or lacked an exact constant-primer or identifier match. High-quality paired reads were merged using COPE v1.2.5, and each unique nucleotide sequence was defined as a clonotype. MiTCR v1.1 was used to align the clonotypes against IMGT TRBV, TRBD and TRBJ reference segments. Only V-J combinations with frequency above 0.0001, covering about 99% of repertoires, were analysed. A TCS score was defined as the ratio between F50 (clonal expansion) and ExV (chaos), using BLOSUM62-based TCRdist between CDR3 peptides within each V-J. Welch's t-statistics and random forest reduced around 550 V-J features to around 14, which were used in a naive Bayes classifier (R e1071). The similarity between thyroid and blood repertoires was quantified using the Morisita-Horn index. TCRdb passed the public sequencing reads through fastp at Q25 and MiXCR, retaining productive beta sequences. Under each unique CDR3 protein, matching rows form one entry showing the most common genes and DNA. The V and J calls here are based on TCRdb, not the publication. Present in this sample are a few hundred thousand distinct CDR3 sequences, under 60% of which were seen just once. The top ten clones comprise about 7.8% of the sample.

The origin of this receptor is a woman in her late teens or twenties with Graves' hyperthyroidism. The chain joins TRBV12-3 or TRBV12-4 to TRBJ1-2; the D gene cannot be named for sure. The sample taken for sequencing was peripheral blood or thyroid tissue (not recorded which). The DNA sequence is as follows: TGTGCCAGCAGGCCTAGCGGGATTGGCTACACCTTC. Translated, this gives CASRPSGIGYTF.